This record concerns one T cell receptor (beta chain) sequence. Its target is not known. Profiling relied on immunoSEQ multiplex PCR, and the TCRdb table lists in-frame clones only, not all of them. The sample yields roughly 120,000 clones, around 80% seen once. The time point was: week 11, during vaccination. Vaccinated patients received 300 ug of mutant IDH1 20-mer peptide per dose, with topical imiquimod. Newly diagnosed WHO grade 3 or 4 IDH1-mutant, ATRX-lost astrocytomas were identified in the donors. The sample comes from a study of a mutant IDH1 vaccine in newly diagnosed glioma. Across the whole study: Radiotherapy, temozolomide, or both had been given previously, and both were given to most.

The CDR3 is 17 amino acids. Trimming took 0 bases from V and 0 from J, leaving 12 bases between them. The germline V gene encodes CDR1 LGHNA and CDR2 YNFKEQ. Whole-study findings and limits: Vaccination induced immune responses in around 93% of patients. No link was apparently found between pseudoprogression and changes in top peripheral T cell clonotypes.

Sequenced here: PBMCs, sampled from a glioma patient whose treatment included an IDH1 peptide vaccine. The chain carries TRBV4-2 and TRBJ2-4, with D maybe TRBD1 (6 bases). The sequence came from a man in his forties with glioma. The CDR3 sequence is CASSQERGSRAKNIQYF. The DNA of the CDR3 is TGTGCCAGCAGCCAAGAAAGGGGGTCGAGAGCCAAAAACATTCAGTACTTC.